The entry below gives a single T cell receptor beta chain sequence along with its context. The CDR3 sequence is 16 residues long. After removal of 2 bases from V and 7 bases from J, the junction contained 10 bases not matched to a gene. Germline V gene lookup returns CDR1 SNHLY and CDR2 FYNNEI. This sample was included in a study of blood T cell repertoires in COVID-19. About the research overall: From the United States, Italy and Spain came samples of acute and convalescent COVID-19.

In the source study's methods: Scientists estimated how many nucleated cells there were by amplifying reference gene primers. Profiled with immunoSEQ multiplex PCR; TCRdb holds only in-frame clones, not every one. From that table come the V and J calls and clone size; the DNA was used to work out D and trimming. The sample carries roughly 250,000 clones, about four fifths recorded once. The sequenced sample consisted of peripheral blood. The TCR comes from a woman over 75 with acute or convalescent COVID-19. The V and J genes are TRBV2 and TRBJ2-4; 8 positions agree with TRBD2. Here the CDR3 reads CASSERGGGGGNIQYF. Written as DNA, the CDR3 is TGTGCCAGCAGTGAAAGAGGAGGCGGCGGGGGGAACATTCAGTACTTC.